The rows below give T cell receptor beta chains drawn from one sample of a study of T cell responses to AZD1222 COVID-19 vaccine. The data were produced by immunoSEQ multiplex PCR, yet TCRdb's version contains in-frame clones alone and is incomplete. The table shows some 28,000 clones, with around 78% occurring only once. The sequencing here drew on peripheral blood, taken on day 0 of AZD1222 vaccination. The receptors come from an adult in good health. CDR3s include the opening cysteine and the closing phenylalanine or tryptophan. D genes are given only for firm matches. Clone size is not always given. Where it is, it says once, few, many or a class for expanded clones.

J | D | V | size | CDR3 | DNA
TRBJ2-3 | . | TRBV11-3 | . | CASSLRQHPADTQYF | TGTGCCAGCAGCTTAAGACAACATCCCGCAGATACGCAGTATTTT
TRBJ1-2 | TRBD1 | TRBV11-2 | . | CASSLGQGGGYTF | TGTGCCAGCAGCCTGGGACAGGGCGGTGGCTACACCTTC
TRBJ2-3 | TRBD1 | TRBV18 | few | CASSLTGGADTQYF | TGTGCCAGCTCACTGACAGGGGGCGCAGATACGCAGTATTTT
TRBJ2-2 | . | TRBV6-5 | . | CASSYQVDTGELFF | TGTGCCAGCAGTTACCAGGTTGACACCGGGGAGCTGTTTTTT
TRBJ2-1 | TRBD2 | TRBV11-3 | . | CASSLEAGGRDEQFF | TGTGCCAGCAGCTTAGAAGCGGGAGGGAGGGATGAGCAGTTCTTC
TRBJ2-3 | . | TRBV5-8 | . | CASSLVIQGKQYF | TGTGCCAGCAGCTTGGTTATCCAGGGGAAGCAGTATTTT
TRBJ2-7 | TRBD2 | TRBV27 | . | CASSDRTSGGTYEQYF | TGTGCCAGCAGTGACCGGACTAGCGGGGGGACCTACGAGCAGTACTTC
TRBJ1-1 | . | TRBV10-1 | medium-sized | CASSDESNTEAFF | TGCGCCAGCAGTGACGAGAGTAACACTGAAGCTTTCTTT
TRBJ1-2 | . | TRBV29-1 | . | CSVFENGGINYGYTF | TGCAGCGTTTTTGAAAACGGGGGGATAAACTATGGCTACACCTTC
TRBJ1-1 | . | TRBV27 | . | CASTLGGTTNTEAFF | TGTGCCAGCACCCTGGGGGGCACCACGAACACTGAAGCTTTCTTT
TRBJ2-1 | TRBD2 | TRBV13 | . | CASSPVVASGYNEQFF | TGTGCCAGCAGCCCCGTGGTGGCTAGCGGCTACAATGAGCAGTTCTTC
TRBJ2-5 | TRBD2 | TRBV5-1 | once | CASSLPLLAGQETQYF | TGCGCCAGCAGCCTCCCTCTACTAGCGGGACAAGAGACCCAGTACTTC
TRBJ2-1 | TRBD2 | TRBV5-4 | . | CASSLGGGYNEQFF | TGTGCCAGCAGCTTGGGGGGGGGTTACAATGAGCAGTTCTTC
TRBJ2-7 | . | TRBV3-1/TRBV3-2 | . | CASSQGYGMDYEQYF | TGTGCCAGCAGCCAAGGTTACGGGATGGACTACGAGCAGTACTTC
TRBJ2-1 | . | TRBV7-2 | . | CASRIDRDPEVF | TGTGCCAGCAGAATTGACCGGGACCCCGAAGTCTTC
TRBJ2-7 | . | TRBV5-1 | . | CASSFRDGDYEQYF | TGCGCCAGCAGCTTCCGGGACGGAGACTACGAGCAGTACTTC
TRBJ1-2 | . | TRBV9 | . | CASSTTGNYGYTF | TGTGCCAGCAGCACGACAGGAAACTATGGCTACACCTTC
TRBJ2-5 | TRBD1 | TRBV19 | . | CASSIEGAEIQETQYF | TGTGCCAGTAGTATCGAGGGGGCGGAAATCCAAGAGACCCAGTACTTC
TRBJ1-2 | . | TRBV6-5 | . | CASSPTTSHGYTF | TGTGCCAGCAGCCCAACGACTAGCCATGGCTACACCTTC
TRBJ2-1 | TRBD1 | TRBV19 | . | CASSISIGGDEQFF | TGTGCCAGTAGTATATCGATAGGGGGCGATGAGCAGTTCTTC
TRBJ2-1 | . | TRBV9 | . | CASQASSYNEQFF | TGTGCCAGCCAGGCGAGCTCCTACAATGAGCAGTTCTTC
TRBJ2-5 | . | TRBV7-6 | . | CASSLVGGRQETQYF | TGTGCCAGCAGCTTAGTTGGGGGTAGACAAGAGACCCAGTACTTC
TRBJ1-5 | . | TRBV10-1 | . | CASSVGPDQPQHF | TGCGCCAGCAGTGTTGGACCGGATCAGCCCCAGCATTTT
TRBJ1-5 | . | TRBV7-5 | few | CVRSFGDRDGNQPQHF | TGTGTCAGAAGCTTTGGCGACAGGGATGGCAATCAGCCCCAGCATTTT
TRBJ2-3 | TRBD1 | TRBV7-3 | . | CASSFAGQGTNTQYF | TGTGCCAGCAGCTTCGCGGGACAGGGGACAAATACGCAGTATTTT
TRBJ1-6 | . | TRBV27 | . | CASRTWGSYNSPLHF | TGTGCCAGCAGAACCTGGGGGTCCTATAATTCACCCCTCCACTTT
TRBJ2-7 | TRBD1 | TRBV10-1 | . | CASRGQGDEQYF | TGCGCCAGCAGGGGACAGGGGGACGAGCAGTACTTC
TRBJ2-5 | TRBD2 | TRBV7-2 | medium-sized | CASSPGTSVQTQYF | TGTGCCAGCAGCCCCGGGACTAGCGTCCAGACCCAGTACTTC
TRBJ2-5 | TRBD1 | TRBV7-2 | once | CASSQSSGGTQYF | TGTGCCAGCAGCCAAAGCTCAGGGGGGACCCAGTACTTC
TRBJ1-6 | . | TRBV7-2 | . | CASSPLEGSYNSPLHF | TGTGCCAGCAGCCCCTTAGAGGGCTCCTATAATTCACCCCTCCACTTT
TRBJ1-2 | . | TRBV18 | . | CASSPYSGEGYGYTF | TGTGCCAGCTCACCATATTCGGGGGAAGGCTATGGCTACACCTTC
TRBJ1-1 | . | TRBV7-9 | . | CASSHLFMNTEAFF | TGTGCCAGCAGCCATCTGTTCATGAACACTGAAGCTTTCTTT
TRBJ1-6 | . | TRBV4-2 | . | CASSQDSRHVSPLHF | TGTGCCAGCAGCCAAGATAGCCGACACGTTTCACCCCTCCACTTT
TRBJ1-5 | . | TRBV3-1/TRBV3-2 | . | CASSQVGLTNQPQHF | TGTGCCAGCAGCCAAGTGGGACTGACCAATCAGCCCCAGCATTTT
TRBJ2-5 | . | TRBV18 | . | CASSPRSGYQETQYF | TGTGCCAGCTCACCCCGTTCAGGGTACCAAGAGACCCAGTACTTC